A selection of T cell receptor beta chains follows, all from one sample in a study of T cell clonotyping in hematopoietic cell transplantation. The table came from immunoSEQ multiplex PCR; TCRdb's copy has only in-frame clones and leaves some out. The data contain some 36,000 clones, 90% to 95% of them seen just once; the ten biggest clones take up roughly 1.6%. The sequencing here drew on peripheral blood mononuclear cells, taken before stem cell transplant. Source of these receptors: a middle-aged man with chronic myeloid leukemia. Some clones in this sample may be carry-over from other donors' samples. CDR3s include the opening cysteine and the closing phenylalanine or tryptophan. A D gene is named only where the DNA matches it firmly. Only some rows state a clone size, as once, few, many or a class for expanded clones.

cdr3_aa: CASSDQAKPPSNEQFF; cdr3_nt: TGTGCCAGCAGTGATCAGGCAAAGCCTCCTTCGAATGAGCAGTTCTTC; d_call: NA; j_call: TRBJ2-1; v_call: TRBV25-1; cdr3_length: 16; clone_size: NA
cdr3_aa: CASSFSLNQPQHF; cdr3_nt: TGTGCCAGCAGCTTCTCTTTGAATCAGCCCCAGCATTTT; d_call: NA; j_call: TRBJ1-5; v_call: TRBV7-3; cdr3_length: 13; clone_size: NA
cdr3_aa: CAWSRDRGLTEAFF; cdr3_nt: TGTGCCTGGAGTCGGGACAGGGGGCTAACTGAAGCTTTCTTT; d_call: TRBD1; j_call: TRBJ1-1; v_call: TRBV30; cdr3_length: 14; clone_size: NA
cdr3_aa: CVRSSTHSPLHF; cdr3_nt: TGTGTCAGAAGCTCAACCCATTCACCCCTCCACTTT; d_call: NA; j_call: TRBJ1-6; v_call: TRBV7-5; cdr3_length: 12; clone_size: NA
cdr3_aa: CASSRGTGLGGYTF; cdr3_nt: TGTGCCAGCAGCCGCGGGACAGGGTTAGGTGGCTACACCTTC; d_call: TRBD1; j_call: TRBJ1-2; v_call: TRBV5-8; cdr3_length: 14; clone_size: NA
cdr3_aa: CASSRTRGEQYF; cdr3_nt: TGTGCCAGCAGCCGTACTCGGGGCGAGCAGTACTTC; d_call: NA; j_call: TRBJ2-7; v_call: TRBV7-9; cdr3_length: 12; clone_size: NA
cdr3_aa: CASSQVGTGYQETQYF; cdr3_nt: TGTGCCAGCAGCCAAGTTGGAACAGGATACCAAGAGACCCAGTACTTC; d_call: NA; j_call: TRBJ2-5; v_call: TRBV4-2; cdr3_length: 16; clone_size: NA
cdr3_aa: CASSLSGTAMNTEAFF; cdr3_nt: TGTGCCAGCAGCTTGTCCGGGACAGCCATGAACACTGAAGCTTTCTTT; d_call: TRBD1; j_call: TRBJ1-1; v_call: TRBV5-4; cdr3_length: 16; clone_size: NA
cdr3_aa: CATRTGHSGNTIYF; cdr3_nt: TGTGCCACCCGGACAGGCCACTCTGGAAACACCATATATTTT; d_call: TRBD1; j_call: TRBJ1-3; v_call: TRBV6-5; cdr3_length: 14; clone_size: NA
cdr3_aa: CASSYRDRGKYEQYF; cdr3_nt: TGTGCCAGCAGTTATCGCGACAGGGGGAAATACGAGCAGTACTTC; d_call: TRBD1; j_call: TRBJ2-7; v_call: TRBV6-5; cdr3_length: 15; clone_size: NA
cdr3_aa: CAISPGVGYTF; cdr3_nt: TGTGCCATCAGTCCAGGGGTAGGCTACACCTTC; d_call: NA; j_call: TRBJ1-2; v_call: TRBV10-3; cdr3_length: 11; clone_size: NA
cdr3_aa: CASSLGTGYEQYF; cdr3_nt: TGTGCCAGCAGCTTGGGGACAGGGTACGAGCAGTACTTC; d_call: TRBD1; j_call: TRBJ2-7; v_call: TRBV7-6; cdr3_length: 13; clone_size: NA
cdr3_aa: CASSYSRGSEKLFF; cdr3_nt: TGTGCCAGCAGTTACTCGAGGGGTTCCGAAAAACTGTTTTTT; d_call: NA; j_call: TRBJ1-4; v_call: TRBV6-5; cdr3_length: 14; clone_size: NA
cdr3_aa: CASSQDGGIEAFF; cdr3_nt: TGTGCCAGCAGCCAAGATGGGGGTATTGAAGCTTTCTTT; d_call: NA; j_call: TRBJ1-1; v_call: TRBV14; cdr3_length: 13; clone_size: NA
cdr3_aa: CASSQTASGDNQPQHF; cdr3_nt: TGCGCCAGCAGCCAAACCGCTAGCGGGGATAATCAGCCCCAGCATTTT; d_call: NA; j_call: TRBJ1-5; v_call: TRBV4-3; cdr3_length: 16; clone_size: NA
cdr3_aa: CASSLATWTGGSPLHF; cdr3_nt: TGTGCCAGCAGCTTAGCCACCTGGACAGGGGGCTCACCCCTCCACTTT; d_call: TRBD1; j_call: TRBJ1-6; v_call: TRBV7-2; cdr3_length: 16; clone_size: NA
cdr3_aa: CASSLASSYNSPLHF; cdr3_nt: TGCGCCAGCAGCTTGGCCAGCTCCTATAATTCACCCCTCCACTTT; d_call: NA; j_call: TRBJ1-6; v_call: TRBV5-1; cdr3_length: 15; clone_size: NA
cdr3_aa: CASSPRSGRGGSDTQYF; cdr3_nt: TGTGCCAGTAGTCCTCGATCTGGGCGGGGCGGGTCAGATACGCAGTATTTT; d_call: NA; j_call: TRBJ2-3; v_call: TRBV19; cdr3_length: 17; clone_size: few
cdr3_aa: CASMGGRYQETQYF; cdr3_nt: TGTGCCAGCATGGGGGGACGGTACCAAGAGACCCAGTACTTC; d_call: NA; j_call: TRBJ2-5; v_call: TRBV28; cdr3_length: 14; clone_size: NA
cdr3_aa: CASSPWTGPYEQYF; cdr3_nt: TGTGCCAGCAGCCCCTGGACAGGGCCCTACGAGCAGTACTTC; d_call: TRBD1; j_call: TRBJ2-7; v_call: TRBV7-6; cdr3_length: 14; clone_size: NA
cdr3_aa: CASTRQGAEYEQYF; cdr3_nt: TGTGCCAGCACTAGACAGGGGGCGGAGTACGAGCAGTACTTC; d_call: TRBD1; j_call: TRBJ2-7; v_call: TRBV2; cdr3_length: 14; clone_size: NA
cdr3_aa: CASSSWTSGGETQYF; cdr3_nt: TGTGCCAGCAGCTCCTGGACTAGCGGGGGGGAGACCCAGTACTTC; d_call: TRBD2; j_call: TRBJ2-5; v_call: TRBV7-2; cdr3_length: 15; clone_size: once
cdr3_aa: CASSEARGAGQPQHF; cdr3_nt: TGTGCCAGCAGTGAGGCTCGGGGGGCAGGGCAGCCCCAGCATTTT; d_call: NA; j_call: TRBJ1-5; v_call: TRBV2; cdr3_length: 15; clone_size: NA
cdr3_aa: CASSFIGLNYGYTF; cdr3_nt: TGTGCCAGCAGTTTTATAGGGCTTAACTATGGCTACACCTTC; d_call: NA; j_call: TRBJ1-2; v_call: TRBV28; cdr3_length: 14; clone_size: few
cdr3_aa: CASSSDGFIYPQHF; cdr3_nt: TGTGCCAGCAGCTCGGACGGCTTTATCTATCCCCAGCATTTT; d_call: NA; j_call: TRBJ1-5; v_call: TRBV5-6; cdr3_length: 14; clone_size: NA
cdr3_aa: CASSFLDTGRGGYTF; cdr3_nt: TGTGCCAGCAGCTTTTTAGATACAGGGCGGGGTGGCTACACCTTC; d_call: NA; j_call: TRBJ1-2; v_call: TRBV11-2; cdr3_length: 15; clone_size: NA
cdr3_aa: CASSLGRETWNQPQHF; cdr3_nt: TGTGCCAGCAGCTTAGGTAGGGAGACGTGGAATCAGCCCCAGCATTTT; d_call: NA; j_call: TRBJ1-5; v_call: TRBV7-9; cdr3_length: 16; clone_size: NA
cdr3_aa: CASSIGNSGDSPLHF; cdr3_nt: TGTGCCAGTAGTATAGGGAATTCAGGAGATTCACCCCTCCACTTT; d_call: NA; j_call: TRBJ1-6; v_call: TRBV19; cdr3_length: 15; clone_size: NA
cdr3_aa: CAWRQQGDYTF; cdr3_nt: TGTGCCTGGAGGCAACAGGGTGACTACACCTTC; d_call: NA; j_call: TRBJ1-2; v_call: TRBV30; cdr3_length: 11; clone_size: NA
cdr3_aa: CASSRAWWGQWRGTDTQYF; cdr3_nt: TGTGCCAGCAGCCGCGCCTGGTGGGGCCAGTGGAGGGGCACAGATACGCAGTATTTT; d_call: NA; j_call: TRBJ2-3; v_call: TRBV7-9; cdr3_length: 19; clone_size: NA
cdr3_aa: CASRRGGSPGANVLTF; cdr3_nt: TGTGCCAGCAGGAGGGGGGGGAGCCCTGGGGCCAACGTCCTGACTTTC; d_call: NA; j_call: TRBJ2-6; v_call: TRBV28; cdr3_length: 16; clone_size: NA
cdr3_aa: CASSFSGGYYNEQFF; cdr3_nt: TGTGCCAGCAGCTTTAGCGGGGGGTACTACAATGAGCAGTTCTTC; d_call: TRBD2; j_call: TRBJ2-1; v_call: TRBV13; cdr3_length: 15; clone_size: once
cdr3_aa: CASSPHGESGGYTF; cdr3_nt: TGTGCCAGCAGCCCCCATGGGGAAAGTGGCGGCTACACCTTC; d_call: NA; j_call: TRBJ1-2; v_call: TRBV9; cdr3_length: 14; clone_size: NA
cdr3_aa: CASSNRYSGNTIYF; cdr3_nt: TGTGCCAGTAGTAACCGATACTCTGGAAACACCATATATTTT; d_call: NA; j_call: TRBJ1-3; v_call: TRBV19; cdr3_length: 14; clone_size: NA
cdr3_aa: CSVGLGGTIAKNIQYF; cdr3_nt: TGCAGCGTTGGGTTAGGGGGGACCATAGCCAAAAACATTCAGTACTTC; d_call: NA; j_call: TRBJ2-4; v_call: TRBV29-1; cdr3_length: 16; clone_size: NA
cdr3_aa: CASSPGQGTFGGYTF; cdr3_nt: TGTGCCAGCAGTCCTGGACAGGGGACCTTTGGGGGCTACACCTTC; d_call: TRBD1; j_call: TRBJ1-2; v_call: TRBV28; cdr3_length: 15; clone_size: NA
cdr3_aa: CASSGKGADTQYF; cdr3_nt: TGTGCCAGCAGTGGGAAAGGAGCCGATACGCAGTATTTT; d_call: NA; j_call: TRBJ2-3; v_call: TRBV28; cdr3_length: 13; clone_size: NA